One and the same sample provided the 17 T cell receptor beta chains below, sequenced in a study of T-cell memory formation after mild COVID-19. Via MiXCR, TCRdb re-called the 5' RACE reads, giving one row per CDR3 protein. The sample consists of about 560,000 distinct CDR3 sequences, less than 25% of them appearing once. The sequencing input was PBMCs or a T cell subset sorted from them (not recorded which). These receptors originate from an adult woman who had mild COVID-19 (a few samples of this study predate the infection). Cell type and time point are not known.

The chain has TRBV5-1 and TRBJ1-3; D is perhaps TRBD1 (6 bases). This CDR3 comprises 16 residues. V gave up 0 bases and J gave up 0 bases, with 10 bases separating them. The germline V gene has CDR1 SGHRS and CDR2 YFSETQ. The CDR3 is CASSLGTANSGNTIYF. The CDR3 region has the DNA TGCGCCAGCAGCTTGGGGACAGCTAACTCTGGAAACACCATATATTTT.

This sequence joins TRBV12-3 or TRBV12-4 and TRBJ1-6; TRBD1 agrees at 9 bases. The CDR3 sequence is 13 residues long. V was clipped by 6 bases and J by 14 bases; unmatched bases: 8. The CDR3 reads CASSPGTGSTLHF. CDR3 bases: TGTGCCAGCAGCCCCGGGACAGGGAGTACCCTCCACTTT.

The V call is TRBV5-1, the J call TRBJ1-1, with D possibly TRBD1 on 6 matching bases. This CDR3 spans 15 amino acids. The germline V gene encodes CDR1 SGHRS and CDR2 YFSETQ. V lost 0 bases, J lost 0 bases, and 9 bases lay in between. CDR3 DNA: TGCGCCAGCAGCTTGGCCGACAGGTTGAACACTGAAGCTTTCTTT. This translates into CASSLADRLNTEAFF.

V is TRBV15 and J is TRBJ2-3; TRBD1 agrees at 10 bases. Germline CDR1 reads LNHNV; CDR2 reads YYDKDF (reference sequence). CDR3 length: 16 amino acids. V dropped 4 bases and J dropped 2; count of bases not matched to a gene: 6. CDR3 protein: CATSNGQGGVTDTQYF. The CDR3, as DNA: TGTGCCACCAGCAACGGACAGGGGGGCGTCACAGATACGCAGTATTTT.

V is TRBV2 and J is TRBJ2-1; TRBD2 agrees at 12 bases. There are 12 residues in the CDR3. Trimming took 8 bases from V and 9 from J; bases not matched to a gene: 2. Looked up from germline, CDR1 is SNHLY and CDR2 is FYNNEI. CDR3 sequence (DNA): TGTGCCAGCCGACTAGCGGGGGTTGAGCAGTTCTTC. As protein: CASRLAGVEQFF.

The chain is built from TRBV5-5 and TRBJ2-3; tentatively, D is TRBD1 (6 bases). Germline V lookup: CDR1 SGHKS, CDR2 YYEKEE (reference sequence). The CDR3 contains 15 residues. Trimming removed 6 bases at V and 2 bases at J, with 16 bases between. For the CDR3, the DNA is TGTGCCAGCACCTTAGGGGGAGCTGACACAGATACGCAGTATTTT. This translates into CASTLGGADTDTQYF.

This chain connects TRBV12-3 or TRBV12-4 to TRBJ2-1; tentatively, D is TRBD1 or TRBD2 (6 bases each). Deletions cut 8 bases from V and 0 bases from J, with 11 bases between. There are 14 residues in the CDR3. DNA for the CDR3: TGTGCCAGCCTAGGGGGGAGCTCCTACAATGAGCAGTTCTTC. Its translation: CASLGGSSYNEQFF.

A few counts support this clonotype. The rearrangement joins TRBV5-1 to TRBJ2-5; TRBD2 is a possible D gene (6 bases). The CDR3 spans 15 residues. Germline V CDR1 and CDR2: SGHRS, YFSETQ. Trimming pared 3 bases from V and 3 bases from J, leaving 15 bases between. The CDR3 DNA sequence: TGCGCCAGCAGCTGGTCTTCTAGCGTCAAAGAGACCCAGTACTTC. Translation: CASSWSSSVKETQYF.

In DNA form, the CDR3 reads TGTGCCAGCAGCCCTGGGACTAGCGGGAACACAGATACGCAGTATTTT. Its translation: CASSPGTSGNTDTQYF. The chain combines TRBV12-3 or TRBV12-4 with TRBJ2-3; 13 bases align to TRBD2. This CDR3 has 16 residues. After removal of 6 bases from V and 2 bases from J, the junction contained 5 bases not matched to a gene.

The J gene is TRBJ1-5, the V gene TRBV30; TRBD1 might be the D (6 bases). Trimming pared 6 bases from V and 1 base from J, leaving 16 bases between. The CDR3 length is 15 residues. Germline V gene sequence: CDR1 GTSNPN, CDR2 SVGIG (reference sequence). The CDR3 DNA follows: TGTGCCTGCCGGGCCGGGGGCACAAGCAATCAGCCCCAGCATTTT. Its protein product is CACRAGGTSNQPQHF.

The sample holds a few counts of this clonotype. The chain links TRBV19 to TRBJ1-6, with D possibly TRBD1 on 5 matching bases. CDR3 length: 14 amino acids. Per germline, CDR1 LNHDA and CDR2 SQIVND (reference sequence). The V end lost 6 bases, the J end lost 10 bases, and 16 bases lay between the germline ends. The CDR3 sequence: CASSLQGDGSPLHF. The CDR3 DNA sequence: TGTGCCAGTAGCCTTCAGGGTGATGGATCACCCCTCCACTTT.

V usage is TRBV6-6 and J usage is TRBJ1-2; a weak D match, TRBD1 (5 bases). The CDR3 runs to 14 residues. Germline-derived CDR1 and CDR2 are MNHNY and SVGAGI (reference sequence). Trimming pared 4 bases from V and 8 bases from J, leaving 17 bases between. The DNA of the CDR3 is TGTGCCAGCAGTTTGGACGCCTGGGGCCTCGGCTACACCTTC. Translating it yields CASSLDAWGLGYTF.

The chain couples TRBV12-3 or TRBV12-4 to TRBJ1-2; D is perhaps TRBD1 (6 bases). V dropped 4 bases and J dropped 4 bases, with 13 bases sitting between them. The length of the CDR3 is 14 residues. The CDR3 protein is CASSSRGSTYGYTF. The CDR3, as DNA: TGTGCCAGCAGTTCCAGGGGATCTACCTATGGCTACACCTTC.

The genes are TRBV30 and TRBJ1-1, with D unresolved. Deletions cut 2 bases from V and 1 base from J, with 11 bases between. Germline assignment: CDR1 GTSNPN and CDR2 SVGIG (reference sequence). The CDR3 covers 14 residues. The CDR3 here is CAWSKGQKNTEAFF. As DNA, the CDR3 is TGTGCCTGGAGTAAAGGGCAGAAGAACACTGAAGCTTTCTTT.

The gene calls are TRBV11-2 and TRBJ2-7; the D gene could be TRBD1 or TRBD2 (5 bases each). V shed 0 bases and J shed 0 bases, with 12 bases lying between them. Germline-derived CDR1 and CDR2 are SGHAT and FQNNGV. CDR3 size: 16 residues. The CDR3 is CASSLESGLSSYEQYF. The CDR3 coding sequence is TGTGCCAGCAGCTTAGAGTCGGGGCTCAGCTCCTACGAGCAGTACTTC.

Remarks on this clonotype: A clone one base away is much larger, so this may be a read error. V usage is TRBV13 and J usage is TRBJ1-6; D remains unclear. The CDR3 consists of 11 residues. Deletions cut 3 bases from V and 6 bases from J, with 0 bases between. CDR1 PRHDT and CDR2 FYEKMQ come from the germline V gene (reference sequence). The CDR3 DNA reads TGTGCCAGCAGCTTTAATTCACCCCTCCACTTT. This gives the protein CASSFNSPLHF.

The rearrangement uses TRBV10-3 and TRBJ1-1; D remains ambiguous. Germline CDR1 reads ENHRY; CDR2 reads SYGVKD. The CDR3 sequence is 16 residues long. Trimming took off 2 bases at V and 4 bases at J, with 17 bases between the two ends. CDR3 sequence: CAISEPGVPGTTEAFF. The DNA of the CDR3 is TGTGCCATCAGTGAGCCCGGCGTACCGGGTACCACTGAAGCTTTCTTT.